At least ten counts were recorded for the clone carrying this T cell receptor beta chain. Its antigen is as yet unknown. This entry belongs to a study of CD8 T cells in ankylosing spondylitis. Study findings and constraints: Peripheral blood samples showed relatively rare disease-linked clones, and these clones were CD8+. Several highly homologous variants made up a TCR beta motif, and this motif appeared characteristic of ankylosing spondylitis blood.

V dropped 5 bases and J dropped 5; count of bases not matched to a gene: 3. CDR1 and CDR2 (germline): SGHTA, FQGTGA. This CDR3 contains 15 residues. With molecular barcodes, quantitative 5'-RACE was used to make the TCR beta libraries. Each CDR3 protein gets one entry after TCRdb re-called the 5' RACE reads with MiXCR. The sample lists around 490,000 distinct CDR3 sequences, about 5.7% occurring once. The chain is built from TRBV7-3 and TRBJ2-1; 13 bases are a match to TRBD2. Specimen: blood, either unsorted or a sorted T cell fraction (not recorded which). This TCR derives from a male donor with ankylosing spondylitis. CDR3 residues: CASSKTSGGDNEQFF. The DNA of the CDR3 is TGTGCCAGCAGCAAAACTAGCGGGGGGGACAATGAGCAGTTCTTC. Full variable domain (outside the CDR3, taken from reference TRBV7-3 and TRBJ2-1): GAGVSQTPSNKVTEKGKYVELRCDPISGHTALYWYRQSLGQGPEFLIYFQGTGAADDSGLPNDRFFAVRPEGSVSTLKIQRTERGDSAVYLCASSKTSGGDNEQFFGPGTRLTVL.